This TCR beta chain was observed in a study of breast tumors, draining lymph nodes, adjacent tissues. Findings of the study overall: That most tumor T cells come from lymph nodes remained unproven.

TCRdb reprocessed the multiplex PCR reads via MiXCR and lists one record per CDR3 protein. The table records around 130,000 distinct CDR3 sequences, less than 20% of them present only once. This clonotype was recorded many times. Antigen unknown. The trim removed 1 base at V and 1 base at J, leaving 11 bases unmatched. From germline, CDR1 is SGHDT and CDR2 YYEEEE. This CDR3 has 18 residues. Axillary draining lymph nodes of breast cancer patients supplied the node samples. The material sequenced was axillary lymph node tissue. The chain recombines TRBV5-6 with TRBJ2-3; 8 bases match TRBD2. This clonotype originated in a female donor with breast cancer. Some clones in this sample may be carry-over from other donors' samples. The CDR3 spells CASSLWGGSGSRTDTQYF. CDR3 nucleotide sequence: TGTGCCAGCAGCTTGTGGGGGGGAAGCGGGAGTCGCACAGATACGCAGTATTTT.